Shown below are 10 T cell receptor beta chains from a single sample sequenced in a study of OX40 agonist ivuxolimab in advanced cancers. TCRdb's copy holds only in-frame clones and misses some; the assay was immunoSEQ multiplex PCR. The top ten hold about 0.8% of the sample, which has roughly 56,000 clones, 80% to 90% seen once. Sequenced material: CD4+ or CD8+ T cells sorted from blood, taken in a trial of the OX40 agonist ivuxolimab. The source of these receptors is an adult with an advanced solid tumor such as melanoma, head and neck, liver or kidney cancer.

The gene calls are TRBV4-1 and TRBJ1-5; 8 bases agree with TRBD1. V was pared by 4 bases and J by 1 base, with 3 bases of the junction left unmatched. The V gene's germline CDR1 is MGHRA and CDR2 YSYEKL. The CDR3 extends over 15 amino acids. The CDR3 DNA sequence: TGCGCCAGCAGCCGACAGGGGATCAGCAATCAGCCCCAGCATTTT. Its translation: CASSRQGISNQPQHF.

This sequence joins TRBV28 and TRBJ2-1, with D unclear. V was pared by 2 bases and J by 9 bases, with 11 bases between. The CDR3 runs to 13 residues. Germline CDR1 reads MDHEN; CDR2 reads SYDVKM. CDR3 nucleotides: TGTGCCAGCAGTTTACCAGTTCCTCCTGAGCAGTTCTTC. Translation: CASSLPVPPEQFF.

The J gene is TRBJ1-1, the V gene TRBV7-8, with unresolved D. Trimming stripped 4 bases from V and 3 bases from J, with 9 bases between. The CDR3 contains 13 residues. Germline V gene lookup returns CDR1 SGHVS and CDR2 FQNEAQ. The CDR3 coding sequence is TGTGCCAGCAGCTATCCAGGATACACTGAAGCTTTCTTT. Protein product: CASSYPGYTEAFF.

In its sample, this clone was seen once. This chain uses TRBV6-1 with TRBJ2-5; D is unresolved. The V end was cut by 1 base, the J end by 5 bases, with 8 bases between. CDR1 is MNHNS and CDR2 is SASEGT in the germline V gene. The CDR3 has 13 residues. CDR3 nucleotides: TGTGCCAGCAGTGAAGGTACGGTGGAGACCCAGTACTTC. This gives the protein CASSEGTVETQYF.

The chain has TRBV18 and TRBJ1-2, with 10 nucleotides matching TRBD1. J gave up 3 bases and V 3 bases, and 4 bases lay outside the gene matches. The CDR3 covers 15 residues. The germline V gene has CDR1 KGHSH and CDR2 LQKENI. CDR3 coding DNA: TGTGCCAGCTCACCTTCCGGGACAGGGGACTATGGCTACACCTTC. The encoded protein is CASSPSGTGDYGYTF. The full variable domain, in which reference TRBV18 and TRBJ1-2 provide the parts outside the CDR3, is NAGVMQNPRHLVRRRGQEARLRCSPMKGHSHVYWYRQLPEEGLKFMVYLQKENIIDESGMPKERFSAEFPKEGPSILRIQQVVRGDSAAYFCASSPSGTGDYGYTFGSGTRLTVV.

This chain joins TRBV5-8 and TRBJ1-1, with D hard to call. CDR1 and CDR2 (germline): SGHTS, YDEGEE. This CDR3 region has 11 residues. The ends were cut back, 7 bases at V and 5 bases at J, with 9 bases in the middle. The chain's CDR3 is CASYRRTEAFF. CDR3 coding DNA: TGTGCCAGCTATCGCCGGACTGAAGCTTTCTTT.

The V gene is TRBV25-1, the J gene TRBJ1-2; D is unclear. V shed 5 bases and J shed 4 bases, with 5 bases lying between them. This CDR3 region has 11 residues. Germline values: CDR1 MGHDK, CDR2 SYGVNS. CDR3 residues: CASSYSYGYTF. CDR3 nucleotides: TGTGCCAGCAGTTACAGCTATGGCTACACCTTC.

This chain links TRBV19 with TRBJ2-7, with D tentatively TRBD2 (5 bases). V lost 5 bases and J 2 bases, leaving 16 bases between the germline ends. Germline CDR1 LNHDA, CDR2 SQIVND (reference sequence). This CDR3 is built from 15 residues. The CDR3 protein is CASSREGSPTYEQYF. The CDR3 DNA is TGTGCCAGTAGTCGAGAGGGTAGCCCAACCTACGAGCAGTACTTC. The entire variable domain, with the rest obtained from reference TRBV19 and TRBJ2-7, is as follows: DGGITQSPKYLFRKEGQNVTLSCEQNLNHDAMYWYRQDPGQGLRLIYYSQIVNDFQKGDIAEGYSVSREKKESFPLTVTSAQKNPTAFYLCASSREGSPTYEQYFGPGTRLTVT.

This chain uses TRBV2 with TRBJ1-5, with 11 bases fitting TRBD1. CDR3 length equals 14 residues. Losses at the gene ends were 4 bases for V and 5 bases for J; bases not matched to a gene: 1. CDR1 SNHLY and CDR2 FYNNEI come from the germline V gene. CDR3 region: CASSGTGGDQPQHF. CDR3 sequence (DNA): TGTGCCAGCAGTGGGACAGGGGGCGATCAGCCCCAGCATTTT. Based on the CDR3 plus reference TRBV2 and TRBJ1-5, the full variable domain is EPEVTQTPSHQVTQMGQEVILRCVPISNHLYFYWYRQILGQKVEFLVSFYNNEISEKSEIFDDQFSVERPDGSNFTLKIRSTKLEDSAMYFCASSGTGGDQPQHFGDGTRLSIL.

This clone was picked up one time. V usage is TRBV6-5 and J usage is TRBJ2-5, with 7 bases matching TRBD2. The CDR3 runs to 12 residues. The V gene end was trimmed by 6 bases and the J gene end by 5 bases; junction bases not matched to a gene: 3. Germline CDR1 and CDR2: MNHEY and SVGAGI. The CDR3 protein is CASRSAGETQYF. The DNA of the CDR3 is TGTGCCAGCAGGTCAGCGGGGGAGACCCAGTACTTC.